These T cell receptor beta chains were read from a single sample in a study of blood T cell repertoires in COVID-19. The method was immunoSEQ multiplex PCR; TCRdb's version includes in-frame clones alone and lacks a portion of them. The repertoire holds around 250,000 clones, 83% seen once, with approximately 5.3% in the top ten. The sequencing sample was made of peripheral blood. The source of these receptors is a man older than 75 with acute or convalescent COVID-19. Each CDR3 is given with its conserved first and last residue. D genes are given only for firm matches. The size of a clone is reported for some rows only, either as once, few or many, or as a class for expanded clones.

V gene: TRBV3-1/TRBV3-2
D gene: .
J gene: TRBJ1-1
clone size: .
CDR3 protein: CASSQVQGNTEAFF
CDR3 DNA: TGTGCCAGCAGCCAAGTACAGGGGAACACTGAAGCTTTCTTT

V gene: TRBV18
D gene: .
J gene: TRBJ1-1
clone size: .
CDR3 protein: CASSQGPDAEAFF
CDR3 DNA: TGTGCCAGTTCTCAGGGCCCTGACGCTGAAGCTTTCTTT

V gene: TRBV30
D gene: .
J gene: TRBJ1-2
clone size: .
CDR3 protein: CARYWTSGYTF
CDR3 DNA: TGTGCCAGATACTGGACAAGCGGCTACACCTTC

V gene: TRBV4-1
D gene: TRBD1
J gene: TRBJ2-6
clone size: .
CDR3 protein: CASSRDRDSGANVLTF
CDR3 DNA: TGCGCCAGCAGCCGAGACAGGGACTCTGGGGCCAACGTCCTGACTTTC

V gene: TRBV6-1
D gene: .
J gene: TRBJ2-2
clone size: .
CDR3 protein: CASTITGELFF
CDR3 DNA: TGTGCCAGCACCATCACCGGGGAGCTGTTTTTT

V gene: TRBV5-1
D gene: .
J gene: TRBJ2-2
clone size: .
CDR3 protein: CASSARTLNTGELFF
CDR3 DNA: TGCGCCAGCAGCGCCCGGACTCTCAACACCGGGGAGCTGTTTTTT

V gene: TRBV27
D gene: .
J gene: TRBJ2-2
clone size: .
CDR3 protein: CASSPWGGNTGELFF
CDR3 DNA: TGTGCCAGCAGTCCATGGGGCGGAAACACCGGGGAGCTGTTTTTT

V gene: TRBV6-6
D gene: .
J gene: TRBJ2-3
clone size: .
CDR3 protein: CASLRGGTDTQYF
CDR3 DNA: TGTGCCAGCCTCAGGGGAGGCACAGATACGCAGTATTTT

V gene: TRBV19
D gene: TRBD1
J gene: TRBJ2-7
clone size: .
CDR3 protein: CASSEFGTGAYEQYF
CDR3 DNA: TGTGCCAGTAGTGAATTCGGGACAGGGGCCTACGAGCAGTACTTC

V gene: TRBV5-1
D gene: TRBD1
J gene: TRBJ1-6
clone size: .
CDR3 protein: CASSLDLTGGGSPLHF
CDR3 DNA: TGCGCCAGCAGCCTCGACCTCACAGGGGGGGGTTCACCCCTCCACTTT

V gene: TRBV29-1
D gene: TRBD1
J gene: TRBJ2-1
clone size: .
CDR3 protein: CSVGQGNNEQFF
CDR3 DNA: TGCAGCGTGGGACAGGGGAACAATGAGCAGTTCTTC

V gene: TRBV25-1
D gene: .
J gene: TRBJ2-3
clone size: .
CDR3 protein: CASSEYVAYDTQYF
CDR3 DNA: TGTGCCAGCAGTGAATATGTCGCCTACGATACGCAGTATTTT

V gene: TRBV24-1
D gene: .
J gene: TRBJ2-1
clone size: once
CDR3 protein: CATTGWAGEQFF
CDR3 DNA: TGTGCCACCACCGGCTGGGCGGGTGAGCAGTTCTTC

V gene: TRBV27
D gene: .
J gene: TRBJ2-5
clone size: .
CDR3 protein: CASSSRGRGETQYF
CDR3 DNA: TGTGCCAGCAGTTCCAGGGGGCGGGGGGAGACCCAGTACTTC

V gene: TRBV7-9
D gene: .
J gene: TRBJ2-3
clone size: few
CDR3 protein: CASSFYRDMNIGDTQYF
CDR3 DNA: TGTGCCAGCAGCTTTTATAGGGACATGAACATTGGGGATACGCAGTATTTT

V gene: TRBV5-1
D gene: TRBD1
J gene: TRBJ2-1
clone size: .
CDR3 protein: CASSSVGTDPNEQFF
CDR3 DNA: TGCGCCAGCAGCTCGGTCGGGACAGACCCCAATGAGCAGTTCTTC

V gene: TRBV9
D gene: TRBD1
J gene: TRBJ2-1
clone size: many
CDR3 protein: CASSTPGTAPANEQFF
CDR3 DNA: TGTGCCAGCAGCACACCCGGGACAGCCCCGGCCAATGAGCAGTTCTTC

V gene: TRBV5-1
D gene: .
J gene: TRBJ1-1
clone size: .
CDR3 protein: CASTQGTEAFF
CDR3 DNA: TGCGCCAGCACCCAGGGGACTGAAGCTTTCTTT

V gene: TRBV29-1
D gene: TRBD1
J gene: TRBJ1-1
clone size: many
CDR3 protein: CSGVVGQVYTEAFF
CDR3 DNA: TGCAGCGGGGTGGTCGGACAGGTCTACACTGAAGCTTTCTTT

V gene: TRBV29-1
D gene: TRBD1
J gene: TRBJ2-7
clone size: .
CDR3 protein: CSVRGQGAVYEQYF
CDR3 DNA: TGCAGCGTCCGAGGACAGGGGGCGGTTTACGAGCAGTACTTC

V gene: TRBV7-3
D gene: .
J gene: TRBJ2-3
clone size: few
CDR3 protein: CASSFGGRTDTQYF
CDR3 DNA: TGTGCCAGCAGCTTCGGCGGCCGCACAGATACGCAGTATTTT

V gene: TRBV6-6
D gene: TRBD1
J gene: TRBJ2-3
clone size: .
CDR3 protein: CASSRQGSTDTQYF
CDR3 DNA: TGTGCCAGCAGTCGACAGGGGAGCACAGATACGCAGTATTTT

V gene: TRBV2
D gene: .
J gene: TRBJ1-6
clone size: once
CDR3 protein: CASSEGPSGFGNSPLHF
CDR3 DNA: TGTGCCAGCAGTGAGGGTCCCTCGGGTTTCGGTAATTCACCCCTCCACTTT

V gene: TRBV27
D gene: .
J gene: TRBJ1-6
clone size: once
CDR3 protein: CASSFRDNSPLHF
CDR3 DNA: TGTGCCAGCAGTTTCCGGGATAATTCACCCCTCCACTTT

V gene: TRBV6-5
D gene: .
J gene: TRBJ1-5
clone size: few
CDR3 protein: CASRDHGVAQPQHF
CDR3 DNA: TGTGCCAGCAGGGATCACGGAGTTGCTCAGCCCCAGCATTTT